This T cell receptor beta chain derives from a study of beta chain features in type 1 diabetes. The J segment lost 6 bases and the V segment lost 4 bases, leaving 5 bases of the junction unmatched. CDR3 length: 14 residues. Looked up from germline, CDR1 is MGHRA and CDR2 is YSYEKL. Blood was collected once per donor into heparin, averaging roughly 120 mL. The sequenced template was cDNA made from the entire isolated RNA. Mean read depth for naive, central memory and regulatory T cell samples was several million reads. The data were produced by immunoSEQ multiplex PCR, yet TCRdb's version contains in-frame clones alone and is incomplete. Found here are about 350,000 clones, around 20% of them singletons; the top ten hold about 0.045%. This clone was detected only a few times. Its cognate antigen is unknown. Whole-study findings and limits: A pattern of fewer insertions and more deletions at VDJ junctions was seen in type 1 diabetes patients.

The chain combines TRBV4-1 with TRBJ2-2; 7 bases are a match to TRBD2. The TCR comes from a woman between 18 and 29 years old in good health. Sequenced: naive CD4+ T cells from blood. CDR3 amino acids: CASSLTSTAGELFF. CDR3 nucleotide sequence: TGCGCCAGCAGCCTGACTAGCACCGCCGGGGAGCTGTTTTTT.